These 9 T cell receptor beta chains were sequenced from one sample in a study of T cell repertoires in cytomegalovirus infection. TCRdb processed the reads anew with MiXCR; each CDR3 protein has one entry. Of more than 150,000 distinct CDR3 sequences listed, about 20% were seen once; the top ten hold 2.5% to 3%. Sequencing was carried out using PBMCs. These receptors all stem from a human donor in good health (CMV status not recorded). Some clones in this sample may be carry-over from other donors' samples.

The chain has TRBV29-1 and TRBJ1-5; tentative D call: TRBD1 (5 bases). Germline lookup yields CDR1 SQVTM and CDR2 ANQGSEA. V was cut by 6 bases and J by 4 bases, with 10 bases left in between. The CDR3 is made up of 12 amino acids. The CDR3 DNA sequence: TGCAGCGTCTCCGGGGCTAATCAGCCCCAGCATTTT. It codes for CSVSGANQPQHF.

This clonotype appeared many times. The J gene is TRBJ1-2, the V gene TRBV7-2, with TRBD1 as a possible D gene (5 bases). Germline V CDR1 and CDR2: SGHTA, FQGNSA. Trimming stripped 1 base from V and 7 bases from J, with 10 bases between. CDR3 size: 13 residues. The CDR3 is CASSLDGGSGYTF. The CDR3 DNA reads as TGTGCCAGCAGCTTAGACGGGGGGTCTGGCTACACCTTC. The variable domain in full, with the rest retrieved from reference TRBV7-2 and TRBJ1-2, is GAGVSQSPSNKVTEKGKDVELRCDPISGHTALYWYRQSLGQGLEFLIYFQGNSAPDKSGLPSDRFSAERTGGSVSTLTIQRTQQEDSAVYLCASSLDGGSGYTFGSGTRLTVV.

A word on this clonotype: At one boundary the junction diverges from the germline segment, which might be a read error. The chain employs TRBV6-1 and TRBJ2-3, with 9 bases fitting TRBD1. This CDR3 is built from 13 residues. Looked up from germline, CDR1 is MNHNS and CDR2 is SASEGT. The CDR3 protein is CASRRTGADSQYF. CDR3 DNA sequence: TGTGCCAGCAGAAGGACAGGGGCAGATTCGCAGTATTTT.

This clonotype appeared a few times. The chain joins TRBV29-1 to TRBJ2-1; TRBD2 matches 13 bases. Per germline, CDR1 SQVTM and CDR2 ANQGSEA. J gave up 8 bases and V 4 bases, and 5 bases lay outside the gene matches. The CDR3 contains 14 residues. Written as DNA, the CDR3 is TGCAGCGTTGGTGGACTAGCGGGAGACGATGAGCAGTTCTTC. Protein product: CSVGGLAGDDEQFF.

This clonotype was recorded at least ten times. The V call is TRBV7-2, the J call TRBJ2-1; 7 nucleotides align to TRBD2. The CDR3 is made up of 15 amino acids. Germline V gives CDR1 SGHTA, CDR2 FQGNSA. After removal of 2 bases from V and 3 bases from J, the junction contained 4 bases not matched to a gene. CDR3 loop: CASSLWGGNYNEQFF. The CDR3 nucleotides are TGTGCCAGCAGCTTATGGGGGGGGAACTACAATGAGCAGTTCTTC.

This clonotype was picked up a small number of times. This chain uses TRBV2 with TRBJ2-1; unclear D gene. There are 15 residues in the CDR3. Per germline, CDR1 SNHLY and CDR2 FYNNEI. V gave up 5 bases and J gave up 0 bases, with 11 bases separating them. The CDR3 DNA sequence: TGTGCCAGCAGTCTCTATCCGGGCTCCTACAATGAGCAGTTCTTC. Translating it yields CASSLYPGSYNEQFF.

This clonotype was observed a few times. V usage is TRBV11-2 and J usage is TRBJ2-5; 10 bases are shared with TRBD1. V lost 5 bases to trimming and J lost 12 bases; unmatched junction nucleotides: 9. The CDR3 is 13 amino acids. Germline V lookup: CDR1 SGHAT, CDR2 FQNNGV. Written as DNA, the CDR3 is TGTGCCAGCAGCGACAGGGGGCCCGGCCCAAAGTACTTC. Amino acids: CASSDRGPGPKYF. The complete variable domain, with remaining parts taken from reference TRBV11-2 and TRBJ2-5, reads EAGVAQSPRYKIIEKRQSVAFWCNPISGHATLYWYQQILGQGPKLLIQFQNNGVVDDSQLPKDRFSAERLKGVDSTLKIQPAKLEDSAVYLCASSDRGPGPKYFGPGTRLLVL.

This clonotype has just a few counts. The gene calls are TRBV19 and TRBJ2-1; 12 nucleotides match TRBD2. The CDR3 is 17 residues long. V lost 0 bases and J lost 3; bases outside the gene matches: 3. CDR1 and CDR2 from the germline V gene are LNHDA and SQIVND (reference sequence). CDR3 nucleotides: TGTGCCAGTAGTATAGAGACGGGACTAGCGGGCTACAATGAGCAGTTCTTC. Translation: CASSIETGLAGYNEQFF.

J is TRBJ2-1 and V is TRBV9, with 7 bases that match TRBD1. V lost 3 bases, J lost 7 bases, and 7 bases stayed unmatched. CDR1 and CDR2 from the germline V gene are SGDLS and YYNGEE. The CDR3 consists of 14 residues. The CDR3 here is CASSARGTANEQFF. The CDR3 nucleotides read TGTGCCAGCAGCGCGAGAGGGACAGCGAATGAGCAGTTCTTC.